This T cell receptor beta chain was captured by sequencing in a study of control samples from healthy donors and cancer patients. The CDR3 loop spans 12 amino acids. V dropped 4 bases and J dropped 8 bases, with 6 bases sitting between them. Assay used: immunoSEQ multiplex PCR; TCRdb lists only in-frame clones, some missing. The table shows more than 60,000 clones, with about 89% occurring only once. The chain carries TRBV12-3 or TRBV12-4 and TRBJ1-6; D remains ambiguous. This receptor was obtained from a woman aged 50 to 60 with colorectal cancer. Specimen: PBMCs. CDR3 sequence: CASSSAYSPLHF. Here the CDR3 DNA reads TGTGCCAGCAGTTCAGCCTATTCACCCCTCCACTTT.